The clone carrying this T cell receptor beta chain came up a few times. No antigen is known for it. These data belong to a study of vaccination and CD4 T cells after COVID-19. Study as a whole: Each post-COVID sample was drawn after diagnosis, and the median interval was around 100 days (range 35 to 161).

The Oncomine TCR Beta short-read assay sequenced DNA from cultured CD4+ T cells. TCRdb re-analysed the PCR reads in MiXCR, keeping a single row per CDR3 protein. This sample yields 9,900 or so distinct CDR3 sequences, of which 20% to 30% are seen a single time; more than 45% belongs to the top ten. Overall study results and limits: Only relatively few convalescent patients were studied, and early post-infection timepoints were not analyzed.

The germline V gene has CDR1 SGHTA and CDR2 FQGNSA. V lost 0 bases to trimming and J lost 2 bases, with 10 bases between them. This CDR3 contains 15 residues. Regarding treatment: roughly ten-day PBMC culture with coronavirus spike peptide pools or control peptides (ViraFEST assay). This clonotype was obtained from a human donor who received a COVID-19 vaccine. The sequences come from CD4+ T cells from blood, cultured in vitro, collected before SARS-CoV-2 vaccination. The chain is built from TRBV7-2 and TRBJ2-5; D is unclear. The DNA for the CDR3 is TGTGCCAGCAGCTTAGCTTCGGGTCTTCAAGAGACCCAGTACTTC. It yields the protein CASSLASGLQETQYF.